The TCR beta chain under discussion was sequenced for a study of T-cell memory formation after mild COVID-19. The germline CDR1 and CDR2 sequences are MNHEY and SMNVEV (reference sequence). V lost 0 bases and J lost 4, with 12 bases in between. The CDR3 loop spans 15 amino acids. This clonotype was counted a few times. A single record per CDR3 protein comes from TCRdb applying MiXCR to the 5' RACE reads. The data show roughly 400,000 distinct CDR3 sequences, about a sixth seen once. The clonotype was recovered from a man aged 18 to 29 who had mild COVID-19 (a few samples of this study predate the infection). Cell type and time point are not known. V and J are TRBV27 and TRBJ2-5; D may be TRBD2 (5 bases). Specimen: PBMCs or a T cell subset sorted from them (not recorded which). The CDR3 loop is CASSLSPSRGETQYF. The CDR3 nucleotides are TGTGCCAGCAGTTTATCTCCTAGTCGGGGAGAGACCCAGTACTTC.